This T cell receptor (beta chain) emerged from a study of T cell responses to AZD1222 COVID-19 vaccine. Study-level points and caveats: Researchers report vaccine-associated CD4 TCRs spanning spike, with dominance at 160-218 and 743-854. Baseline serology detected seropositivity in only five to seven AZD1222 recipients. Repertoire collection took place solely once the T cell response had peaked. It should be noted that donors were predominantly white British and more often female, and clonal diversity was possibly underestimated.

Measured with immunoSEQ multiplex PCR; TCRdb has only the in-frame clones, and not every one. The table has 130,000 to 150,000 clones, roughly 80% seen once. Notes on this clone: Its antigen is currently unknown.

Germline CDR1 SGHRS, CDR2 YFSETQ. This CDR3 is built from 15 residues. Trimming pared 2 bases from V and 2 bases from J, leaving 12 bases between. This sequence was found in an adult in good health. The sample consisted of peripheral blood, taken on day 0 of MenACWY control vaccination. This chain joins TRBV5-1 and TRBJ2-3; D is possibly TRBD1 (6 bases). DNA for the CDR3: TGCGCCAGCAGCTTTCAGGGGCCTTCCACAGATACGCAGTATTTT. It codes for CASSFQGPSTDTQYF. Variable domain in full (rest from reference TRBV5-1 and TRBJ2-3): KAGVTQTPRYLIKTRGQQVTLSCSPISGHRSVSWYQQTPGQGLQFLFEYFSETQRNKGNFPGRFSGRQFSNSRSEMNVSTLELGDSALYLCASSFQGPSTDTQYFGPGTRLTVL.